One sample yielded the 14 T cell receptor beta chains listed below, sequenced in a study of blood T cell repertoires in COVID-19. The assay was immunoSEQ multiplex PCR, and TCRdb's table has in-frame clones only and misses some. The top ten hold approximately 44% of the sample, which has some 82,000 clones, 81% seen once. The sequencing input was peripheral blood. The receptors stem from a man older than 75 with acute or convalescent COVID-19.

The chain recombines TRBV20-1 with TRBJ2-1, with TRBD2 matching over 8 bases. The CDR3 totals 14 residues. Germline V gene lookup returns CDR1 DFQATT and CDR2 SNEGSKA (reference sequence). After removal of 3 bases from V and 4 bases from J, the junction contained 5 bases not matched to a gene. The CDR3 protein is CSASRAGDYNEQFF. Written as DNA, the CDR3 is TGCAGTGCTAGTAGAGCGGGAGATTACAATGAGCAGTTCTTC.

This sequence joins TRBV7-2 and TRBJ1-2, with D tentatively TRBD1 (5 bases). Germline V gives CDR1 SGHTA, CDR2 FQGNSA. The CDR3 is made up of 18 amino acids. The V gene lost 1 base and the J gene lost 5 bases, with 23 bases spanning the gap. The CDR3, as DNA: TGTGCCAGCAGCTTAGGGTCTACGGGACTCCCGGTGGAATATGGCTACACCTTC. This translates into CASSLGSTGLPVEYGYTF.

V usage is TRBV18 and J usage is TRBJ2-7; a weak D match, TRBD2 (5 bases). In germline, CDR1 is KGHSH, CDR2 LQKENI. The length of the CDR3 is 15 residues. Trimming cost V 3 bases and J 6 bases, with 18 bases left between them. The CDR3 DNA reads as TGTGCCAGCTCACCGGGCGAGGGATCGACCTCCGAGCAGTACTTC. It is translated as CASSPGEGSTSEQYF. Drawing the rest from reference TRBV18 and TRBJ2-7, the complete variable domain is NAGVMQNPRHLVRRRGQEARLRCSPMKGHSHVYWYRQLPEEGLKFMVYLQKENIIDESGMPKERFSAEFPKEGPSILRIQQVVRGDSAAYFCASSPGEGSTSEQYFGPGTRLTVT.

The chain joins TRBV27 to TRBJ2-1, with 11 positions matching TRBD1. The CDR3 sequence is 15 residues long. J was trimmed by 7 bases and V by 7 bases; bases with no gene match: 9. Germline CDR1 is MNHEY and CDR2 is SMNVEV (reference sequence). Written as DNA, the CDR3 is TGTGCCAGCATCAAGGACAGGGGGCTCGCAAATGAGCAGTTCTTC. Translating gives CASIKDRGLANEQFF.

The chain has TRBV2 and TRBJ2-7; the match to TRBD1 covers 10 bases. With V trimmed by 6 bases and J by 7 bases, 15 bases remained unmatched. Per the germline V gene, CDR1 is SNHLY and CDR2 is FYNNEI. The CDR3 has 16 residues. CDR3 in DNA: TGTGCCAGCAGCGCTATACGGACAGGGGGTAAAGGAGAGCAGTACTTC. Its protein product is CASSAIRTGGKGEQYF.

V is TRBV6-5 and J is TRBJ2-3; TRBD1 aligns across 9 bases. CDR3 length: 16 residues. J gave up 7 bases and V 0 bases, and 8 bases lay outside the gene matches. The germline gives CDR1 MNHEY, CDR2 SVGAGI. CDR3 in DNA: TGTGCCAGCAGTTACTCGAAAGGGACAGGGCAAAATACGCAGTATTTT. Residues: CASSYSKGTGQNTQYF.

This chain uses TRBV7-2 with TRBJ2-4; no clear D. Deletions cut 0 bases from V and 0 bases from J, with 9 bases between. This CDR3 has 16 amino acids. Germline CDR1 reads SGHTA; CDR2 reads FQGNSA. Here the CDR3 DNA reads TGTGCCAGCAGCTTAGCGGAGACTTCAGCCAAAAACATTCAGTACTTC. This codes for CASSLAETSAKNIQYF.

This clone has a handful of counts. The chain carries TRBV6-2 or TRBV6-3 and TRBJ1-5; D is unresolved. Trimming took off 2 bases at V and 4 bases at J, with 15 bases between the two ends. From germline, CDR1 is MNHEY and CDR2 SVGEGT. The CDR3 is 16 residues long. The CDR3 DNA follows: TGTGCCAGCAGTTACCTTCTCGGGAATGGGAATCAGCCCCAGCATTTT. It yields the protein CASSYLLGNGNQPQHF.

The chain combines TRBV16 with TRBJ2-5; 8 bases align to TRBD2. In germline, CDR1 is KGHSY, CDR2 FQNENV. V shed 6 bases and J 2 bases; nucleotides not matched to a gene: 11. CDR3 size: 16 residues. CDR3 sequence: CASSHQGTRGQETQYF. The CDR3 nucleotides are TGTGCCAGCAGTCACCAAGGGACTAGGGGACAAGAGACCCAGTACTTC.

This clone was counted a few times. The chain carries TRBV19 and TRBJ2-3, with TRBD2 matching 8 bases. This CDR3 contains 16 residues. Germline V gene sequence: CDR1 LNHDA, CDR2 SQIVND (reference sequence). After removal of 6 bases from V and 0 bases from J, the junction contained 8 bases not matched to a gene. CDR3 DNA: TGTGCCAGTAGCCCTATAGCGGGACCCAGCACAGATACGCAGTATTTT. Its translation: CASSPIAGPSTDTQYF. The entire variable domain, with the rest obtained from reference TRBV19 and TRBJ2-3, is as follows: DGGITQSPKYLFRKEGQNVTLSCEQNLNHDAMYWYRQDPGQGLRLIYYSQIVNDFQKGDIAEGYSVSREKKESFPLTVTSAQKNPTAFYLCASSPIAGPSTDTQYFGPGTRLTVL.

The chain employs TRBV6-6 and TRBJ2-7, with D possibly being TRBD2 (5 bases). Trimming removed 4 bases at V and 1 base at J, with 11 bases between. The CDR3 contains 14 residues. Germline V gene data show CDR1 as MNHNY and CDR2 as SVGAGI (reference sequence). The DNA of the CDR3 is TGTGCCAGCAGTTTTACACTAGTTTCCTACGAGCAGTACTTC. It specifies CASSFTLVSYEQYF.

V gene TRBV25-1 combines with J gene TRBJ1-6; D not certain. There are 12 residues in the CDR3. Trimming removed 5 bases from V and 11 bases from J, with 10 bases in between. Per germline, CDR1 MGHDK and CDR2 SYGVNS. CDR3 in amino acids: CASSYAVTPLHF. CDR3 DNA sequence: TGTGCCAGCAGTTACGCAGTAACACCCCTCCACTTT.

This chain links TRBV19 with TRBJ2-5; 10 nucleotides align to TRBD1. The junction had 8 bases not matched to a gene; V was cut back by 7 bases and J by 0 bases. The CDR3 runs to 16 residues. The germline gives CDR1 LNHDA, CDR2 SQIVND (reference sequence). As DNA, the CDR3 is TGTGCCAGTAAAAAGGGACAGGGGCAGTACCAAGAGACCCAGTACTTC. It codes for CASKKGQGQYQETQYF. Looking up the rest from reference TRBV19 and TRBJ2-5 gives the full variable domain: DGGITQSPKYLFRKEGQNVTLSCEQNLNHDAMYWYRQDPGQGLRLIYYSQIVNDFQKGDIAEGYSVSREKKESFPLTVTSAQKNPTAFYLCASKKGQGQYQETQYFGPGTRLLVL.

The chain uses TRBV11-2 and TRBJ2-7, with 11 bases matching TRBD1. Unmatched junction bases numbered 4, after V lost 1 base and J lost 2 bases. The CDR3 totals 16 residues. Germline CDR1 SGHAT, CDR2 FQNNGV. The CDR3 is CASSLVGTGGTYEQYF. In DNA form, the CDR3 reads TGTGCCAGCAGCTTAGTCGGGACAGGGGGGACCTACGAGCAGTACTTC.